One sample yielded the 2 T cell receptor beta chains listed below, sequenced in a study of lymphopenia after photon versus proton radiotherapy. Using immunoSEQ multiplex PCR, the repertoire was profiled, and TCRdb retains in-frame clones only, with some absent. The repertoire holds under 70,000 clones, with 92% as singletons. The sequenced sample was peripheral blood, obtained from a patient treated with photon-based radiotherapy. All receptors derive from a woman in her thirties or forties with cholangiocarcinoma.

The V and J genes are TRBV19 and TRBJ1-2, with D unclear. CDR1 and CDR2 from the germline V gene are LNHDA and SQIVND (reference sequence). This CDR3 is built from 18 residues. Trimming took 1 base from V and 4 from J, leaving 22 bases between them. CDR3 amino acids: CASSIAFAGMLNPYGYTF. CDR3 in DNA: TGTGCCAGTAGTATAGCTTTTGCTGGGATGCTCAACCCCTATGGCTACACCTTC.

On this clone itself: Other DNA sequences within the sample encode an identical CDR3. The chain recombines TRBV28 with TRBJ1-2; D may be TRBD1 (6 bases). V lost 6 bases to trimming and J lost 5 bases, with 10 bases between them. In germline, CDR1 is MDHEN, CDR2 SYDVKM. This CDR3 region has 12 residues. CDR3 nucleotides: TGTGCCAGCAGCTTAGGGGGTTATGGCTACACCTTC. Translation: CASSLGGYGYTF.